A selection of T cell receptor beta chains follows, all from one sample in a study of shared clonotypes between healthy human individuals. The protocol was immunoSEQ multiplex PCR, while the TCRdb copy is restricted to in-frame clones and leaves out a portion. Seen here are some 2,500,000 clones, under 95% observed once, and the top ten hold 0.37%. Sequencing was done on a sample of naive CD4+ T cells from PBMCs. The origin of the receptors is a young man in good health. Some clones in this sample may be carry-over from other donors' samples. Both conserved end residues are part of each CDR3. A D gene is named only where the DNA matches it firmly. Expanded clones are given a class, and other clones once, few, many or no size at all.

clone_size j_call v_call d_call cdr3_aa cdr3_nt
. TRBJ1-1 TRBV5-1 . CASSLASSEAFF TGCGCCAGCAGCTTGGCCAGCAGTGAAGCTTTCTTT
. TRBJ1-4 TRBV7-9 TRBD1 CASSLPPGQGRGNEKLFF TGTGCCAGCAGCTTACCCCCGGGACAGGGTCGGGGTAATGAAAAACTGTTTTTT
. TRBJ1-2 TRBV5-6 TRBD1 CASSFGRGLLGYTF TGTGCCAGCAGCTTCGGCAGGGGGCTTTTGGGCTACACCTTC
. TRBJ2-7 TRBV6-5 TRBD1 CASRRTGTEGGEQYF TGTGCCAGCAGGAGAACCGGGACAGAGGGCGGGGAGCAGTACTTC
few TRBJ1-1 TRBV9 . CASTGNVVGLTEAFF TGTGCCAGCACCGGGAACGTCGTGGGTTTAACTGAAGCTTTCTTT
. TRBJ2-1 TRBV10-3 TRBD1 CAISNGQARYNEQFF TGTGCCATCAGCAACGGACAGGCGCGCTACAATGAGCAGTTCTTC
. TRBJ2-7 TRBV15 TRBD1 CATSRDIWTGSNEQYF TGTGCCACCAGCAGAGATATCTGGACAGGGTCTAACGAGCAGTACTTC
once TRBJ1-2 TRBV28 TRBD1 CASSLSPGGAYYSYTF TGTGCCAGCAGTTTATCCCCAGGGGGCGCGTACTATAGCTACACCTTC
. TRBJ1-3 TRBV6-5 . CASRPRSGGNTIYF TGTGCCAGCCGCCCCAGGAGTGGGGGAAACACCATATATTTT
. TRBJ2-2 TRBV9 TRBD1 CASSGETGNYAGELFF TGTGCCAGCAGCGGGGAGACAGGGAATTACGCCGGGGAGCTGTTTTTT
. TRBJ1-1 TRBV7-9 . CASSLKGLTEAFF TGTGCCAGCAGCTTGAAGGGTTTGACTGAAGCTTTCTTT
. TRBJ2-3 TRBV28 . CASSYPVTDTQYF TGTGCCAGCAGTTACCCAGTCACAGATACGCAGTATTTT
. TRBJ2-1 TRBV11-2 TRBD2 CASRLGRSSYNEQFF TGTGCCAGCAGACTCGGGAGGAGCTCCTACAATGAGCAGTTCTTC
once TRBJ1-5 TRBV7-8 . CASSLAGGHQPQHF TGTGCCAGCAGCTTAGCCGGGGGCCACCAGCCCCAGCATTTT
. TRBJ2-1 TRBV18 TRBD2 CASSPRLAGAPRDEQFF TGTGCCAGCTCACCACGGCTAGCGGGAGCTCCTAGGGATGAGCAGTTCTTC
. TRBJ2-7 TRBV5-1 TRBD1 CASRVAGTGDNEQYF TGCGCCAGCAGGGTCGCCGGGACAGGGGACAACGAGCAGTACTTC
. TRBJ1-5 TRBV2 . CASSDRSRGVRNQPQHF TGTGCCAGCAGCGACAGGAGCCGTGGAGTGCGCAATCAGCCCCAGCATTTT
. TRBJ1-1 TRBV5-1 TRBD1 CASTMTGGIPTEAFF TGCGCCAGCACCATGACAGGGGGGATACCCACTGAAGCTTTCTTT
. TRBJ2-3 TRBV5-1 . CASSLGLKGDTDTQYF TGCGCCAGCAGCTTAGGGTTAAAGGGGGACACAGATACGCAGTATTTT
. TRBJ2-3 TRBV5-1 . CASSGGASLRTDTQYF TGCGCCAGCAGCGGGGGGGCTAGCTTACGCACAGATACGCAGTATTTT
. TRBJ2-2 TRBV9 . CASSVENTGELFF TGTGCCAGCAGCGTAGAGAACACCGGGGAGCTGTTTTTT
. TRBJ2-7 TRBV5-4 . CASSPEYTGTYEQYF TGTGCCAGCAGCCCGGAGTACACAGGGACCTACGAGCAGTACTTC
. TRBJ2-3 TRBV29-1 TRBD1 CSVEQGATDTQYF TGCAGCGTTGAACAGGGGGCCACAGATACGCAGTATTTT
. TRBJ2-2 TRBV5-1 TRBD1 CASSLPRTGSNTGELFF TGCGCCAGCAGCTTGCCACGGACAGGCTCGAACACCGGGGAGCTGTTTTTT
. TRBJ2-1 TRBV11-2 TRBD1 CASSHPGQGSQNEQFF TGTGCCAGCAGCCACCCCGGACAGGGGTCTCAGAATGAGCAGTTCTTC
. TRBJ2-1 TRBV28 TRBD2 CASINSLAGIQQFF TGTGCCAGCATCAACAGTCTAGCGGGGATACAGCAGTTCTTC
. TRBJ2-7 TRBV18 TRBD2 CASSPILAGGLYEQYF TGTGCCAGCTCACCAATACTAGCGGGAGGACTCTACGAGCAGTACTTC
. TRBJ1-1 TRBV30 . CAWSSRSGAFF TGTGCCTGGAGCTCGAGGTCGGGAGCTTTCTTT
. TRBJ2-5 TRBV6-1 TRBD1 CASSEARTGAPGVDGTQYF TGTGCCAGCAGTGAAGCGAGGACAGGGGCCCCTGGAGTTGATGGGACCCAGTACTTC
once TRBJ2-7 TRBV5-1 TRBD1 CASSLAGQGFDEQYF TGCGCCAGCAGCTTGGCCGGACAGGGCTTCGACGAGCAGTACTTC
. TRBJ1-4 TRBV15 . CATSRDGREGEKLFF TGTGCCACCAGCAGAGATGGTAGGGAGGGTGAAAAACTGTTTTTT
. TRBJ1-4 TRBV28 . CASSPGGAQNEKLFF TGTGCCAGCAGTCCGGGGGGAGCCCAGAATGAAAAACTGTTTTTT
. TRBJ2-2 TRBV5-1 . CASSLSGANTGELFF TGCGCCAGCAGCTTATCTGGCGCGAACACCGGGGAGCTGTTTTTT
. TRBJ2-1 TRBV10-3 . CAIAEYNEQFF TGTGCCATCGCTGAGTACAATGAGCAGTTCTTC
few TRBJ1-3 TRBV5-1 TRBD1 CASSLATGTGNTIYF TGCGCCAGCAGCTTGGCGACAGGGACTGGAAACACCATATATTTT
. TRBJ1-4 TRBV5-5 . CASSLAPATNEKLFF TGTGCCAGCAGCTTGGCTCCAGCAACTAATGAAAAACTGTTTTTT
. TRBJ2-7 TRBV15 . CATSRAGTVNYEQYF TGTGCCACCAGCAGGGCGGGGACGGTTAACTACGAGCAGTACTTC
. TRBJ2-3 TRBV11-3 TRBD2 CASSFCPRGVTDTQYF TGTGCCAGCAGCTTTTGCCCTCGGGGGGTCACAGATACGCAGTATTTT
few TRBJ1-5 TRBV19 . CASSTMPIERGGQPQHF TGTGCCAGTAGTACCATGCCGATTGAAAGGGGCGGGCAGCCCCAGCATTTT
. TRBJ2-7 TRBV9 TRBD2 CASSATEGGYEQYF TGTGCCAGCAGCGCAACGGAGGGAGGGTACGAGCAGTACTTC
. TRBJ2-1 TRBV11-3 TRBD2 CASSPGGGATYNEQFF TGTGCCAGCAGCCCCGGCGGGGGTGCCACCTACAATGAGCAGTTCTTC
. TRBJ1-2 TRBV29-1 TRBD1 CSVEEQGALNGYTF TGCAGCGTTGAAGAGCAGGGGGCATTAAATGGCTACACCTTC
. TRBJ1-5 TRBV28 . CASSSGPLGGDYSNQPQHF TGTGCCAGCAGTTCTGGGCCCCTCGGGGGAGACTATAGCAATCAGCCCCAGCATTTT
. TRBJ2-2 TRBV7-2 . CASSFIWSLRDDGSGELFF TGTGCCAGCAGCTTTATTTGGTCTTTACGGGACGACGGGTCCGGGGAGCTGTTTTTT
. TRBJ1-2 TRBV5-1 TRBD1 CASSLGASGTDFYGYTF TGCGCCAGCAGCTTGGGGGCTTCGGGGACAGACTTCTATGGCTACACCTTC
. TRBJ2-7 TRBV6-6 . CASSSWPGRDEQYF TGTGCCAGCAGTTCGTGGCCGGGTCGGGACGAGCAGTACTTC
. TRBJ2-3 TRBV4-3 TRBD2 CASSQDPGGADTQYF TGCGCCAGCAGCCAAGATCCGGGAGGTGCAGATACGCAGTATTTT
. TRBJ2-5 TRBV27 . CASSGPAGETQYF TGTGCCAGCAGTGGCCCCGCGGGTGAGACCCAGTACTTC
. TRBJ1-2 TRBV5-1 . CASSPVSNYGYTF TGCGCCAGCAGTCCAGTCTCAAACTATGGCTACACCTTC
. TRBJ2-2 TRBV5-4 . CASSLNMNTGELFF TGTGCCAGCAGCTTAAACATGAACACCGGGGAGCTGTTTTTT